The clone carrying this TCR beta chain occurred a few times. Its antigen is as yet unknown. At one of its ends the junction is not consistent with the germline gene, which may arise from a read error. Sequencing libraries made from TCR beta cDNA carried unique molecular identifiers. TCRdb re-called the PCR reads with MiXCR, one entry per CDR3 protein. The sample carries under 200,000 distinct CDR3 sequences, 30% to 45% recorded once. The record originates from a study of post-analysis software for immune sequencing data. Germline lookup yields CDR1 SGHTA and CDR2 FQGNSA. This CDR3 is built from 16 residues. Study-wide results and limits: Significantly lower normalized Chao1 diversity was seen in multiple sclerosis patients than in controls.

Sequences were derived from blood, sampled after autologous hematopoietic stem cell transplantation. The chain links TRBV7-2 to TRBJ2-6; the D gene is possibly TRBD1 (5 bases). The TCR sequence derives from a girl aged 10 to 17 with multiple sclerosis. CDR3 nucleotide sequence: TGTGCCAGCAGCTTAGTGTGGAACTCTGGGGCCGACGTCCTGACTTTC. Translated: CASSLVWNSGADVLTF.